Listed here is a single T cell receptor beta chain. This sample was included in a study of blood T cell repertoires in COVID-19. Study-level information: Sources were T cells, B-cell-depleted T cells, or PBMCs; the material itself was cDNA or gDNA.

The CDR3 contains 15 residues. The germline V gene has CDR1 GTSNPN and CDR2 SVGIG (reference sequence). The V gene lost 1 base and the J gene lost 5 bases, with 17 bases spanning the gap. Assay: immunoSEQ multiplex PCR; the TCRdb copy retains only in-frame clones and omits some. Here the sample spans more than 40,000 clones, 70% to 90% being singletons. The specimen was peripheral blood. The clonotype was recovered from a man of 80 years or more with acute or convalescent COVID-19. The chain has TRBV30 and TRBJ1-1; perhaps TRBD1 as D (5 bases). CDR3 nucleotide sequence: TGTGCCTGGAGTGCATTAGAGGGGCGGGGGACTGAAGCTTTCTTT. This codes for CAWSALEGRGTEAFF.